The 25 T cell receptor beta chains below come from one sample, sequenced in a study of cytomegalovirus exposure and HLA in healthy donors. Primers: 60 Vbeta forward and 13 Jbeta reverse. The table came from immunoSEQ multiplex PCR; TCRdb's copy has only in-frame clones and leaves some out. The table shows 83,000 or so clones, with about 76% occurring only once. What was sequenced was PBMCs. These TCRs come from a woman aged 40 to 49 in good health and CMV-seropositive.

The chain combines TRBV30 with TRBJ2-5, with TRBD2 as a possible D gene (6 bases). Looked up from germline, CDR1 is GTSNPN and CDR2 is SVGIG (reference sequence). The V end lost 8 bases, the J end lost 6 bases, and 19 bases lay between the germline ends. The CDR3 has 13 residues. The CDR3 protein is CALSGGGPQTQYF. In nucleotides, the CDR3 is TGTGCCCTGTCCGGGGGAGGCCCTCAGACCCAGTACTTC.

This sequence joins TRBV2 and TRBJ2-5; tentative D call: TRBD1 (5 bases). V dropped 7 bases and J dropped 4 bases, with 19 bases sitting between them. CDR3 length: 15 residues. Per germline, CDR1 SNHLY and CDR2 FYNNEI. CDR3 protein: CASIRQGVEGETQYF. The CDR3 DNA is TGTGCCAGCATACGGCAAGGGGTGGAAGGAGAGACCCAGTACTTC.

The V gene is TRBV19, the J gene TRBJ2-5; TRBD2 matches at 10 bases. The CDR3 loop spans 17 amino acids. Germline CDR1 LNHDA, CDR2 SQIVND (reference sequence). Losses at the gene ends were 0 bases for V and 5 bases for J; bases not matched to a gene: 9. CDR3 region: CASSIDSSGSGGETQYF. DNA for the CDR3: TGTGCCAGTAGTATAGACTCTAGCGGGAGCGGGGGCGAGACCCAGTACTTC.

The CDR3 sequence is CASSELAGGSNEQFF. The CDR3, as DNA: TGTGCCAGCAGTGAACTAGCGGGAGGGAGCAATGAGCAGTTCTTC. The chain is built from TRBV6-1 and TRBJ2-1; 12 nucleotides match TRBD2. The J segment lost 6 bases and the V segment lost 2 bases, leaving 2 bases of the junction unmatched. The CDR3 runs 15 residues. Germline CDR1 is MNHNS and CDR2 is SASEGT.

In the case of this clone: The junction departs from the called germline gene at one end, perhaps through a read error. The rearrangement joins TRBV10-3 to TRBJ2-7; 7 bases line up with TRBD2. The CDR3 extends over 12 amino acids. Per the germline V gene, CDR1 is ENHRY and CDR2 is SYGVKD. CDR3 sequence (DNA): TGTGCCATCAGTGCCGGGGACTACGAGCAGTGCTTC. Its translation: CAISAGDYEQCF.

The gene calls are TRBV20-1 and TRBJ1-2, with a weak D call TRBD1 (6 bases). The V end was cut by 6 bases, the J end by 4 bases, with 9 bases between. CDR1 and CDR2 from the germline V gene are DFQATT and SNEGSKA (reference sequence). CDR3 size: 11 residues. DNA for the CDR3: TGCAGTGCCGACAGGCTCTATGGCTACACCTTC. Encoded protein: CSADRLYGYTF.

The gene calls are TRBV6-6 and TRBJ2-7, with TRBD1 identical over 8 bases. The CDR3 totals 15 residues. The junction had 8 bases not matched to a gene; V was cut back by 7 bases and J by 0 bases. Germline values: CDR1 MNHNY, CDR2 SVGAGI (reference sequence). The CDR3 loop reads CASNRQGPSSYEQYF. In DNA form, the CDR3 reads TGTGCCAGCAACAGACAGGGGCCGAGCTCCTACGAGCAGTACTTC.

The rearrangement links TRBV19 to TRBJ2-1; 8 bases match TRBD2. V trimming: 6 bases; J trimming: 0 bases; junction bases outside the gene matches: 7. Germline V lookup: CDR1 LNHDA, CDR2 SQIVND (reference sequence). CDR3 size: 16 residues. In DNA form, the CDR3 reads TGTGCCAGTAGCATAAAGCGGGAGCTCTCCTACAATGAGCAGTTCTTC. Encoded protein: CASSIKRELSYNEQFF.

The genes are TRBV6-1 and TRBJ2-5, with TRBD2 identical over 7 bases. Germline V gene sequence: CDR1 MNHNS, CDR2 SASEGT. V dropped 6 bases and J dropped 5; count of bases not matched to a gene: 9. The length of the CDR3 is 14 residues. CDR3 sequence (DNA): TGTGCCAGCAGCTACGGGAGTAGCGGGGAGACCCAGTACTTC. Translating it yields CASSYGSSGETQYF.

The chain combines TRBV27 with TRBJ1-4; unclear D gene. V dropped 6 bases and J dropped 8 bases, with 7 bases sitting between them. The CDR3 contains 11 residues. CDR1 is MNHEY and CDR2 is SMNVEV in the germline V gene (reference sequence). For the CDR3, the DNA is TGTGCCAGCAGCTCGGGAGAAAAACTGTTTTTT. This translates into CASSSGEKLFF.

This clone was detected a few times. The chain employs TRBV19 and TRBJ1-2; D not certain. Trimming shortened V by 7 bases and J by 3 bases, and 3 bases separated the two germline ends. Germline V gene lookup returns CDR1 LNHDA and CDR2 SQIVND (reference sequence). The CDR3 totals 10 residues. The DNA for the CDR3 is TGTGCCAGTAAGCACTATGGCTACACCTTC. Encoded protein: CASKHYGYTF.

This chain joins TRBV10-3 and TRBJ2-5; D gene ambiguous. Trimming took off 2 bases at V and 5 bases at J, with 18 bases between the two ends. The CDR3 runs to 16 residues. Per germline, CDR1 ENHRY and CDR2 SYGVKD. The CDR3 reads CAISERSSLVGETQYF. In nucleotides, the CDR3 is TGTGCCATCAGTGAGCGATCCTCCCTGGTCGGGGAGACCCAGTACTTC.

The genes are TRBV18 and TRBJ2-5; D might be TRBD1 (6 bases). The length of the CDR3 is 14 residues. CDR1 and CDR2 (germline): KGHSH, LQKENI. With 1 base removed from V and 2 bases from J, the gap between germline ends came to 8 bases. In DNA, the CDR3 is TGTGCCAGCTCACCACGAGGACAGCAAGAGACCCAGTACTTC. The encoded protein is CASSPRGQQETQYF. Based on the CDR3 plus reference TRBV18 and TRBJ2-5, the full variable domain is NAGVMQNPRHLVRRRGQEARLRCSPMKGHSHVYWYRQLPEEGLKFMVYLQKENIIDESGMPKERFSAEFPKEGPSILRIQQVVRGDSAAYFCASSPRGQQETQYFGPGTRLLVL.

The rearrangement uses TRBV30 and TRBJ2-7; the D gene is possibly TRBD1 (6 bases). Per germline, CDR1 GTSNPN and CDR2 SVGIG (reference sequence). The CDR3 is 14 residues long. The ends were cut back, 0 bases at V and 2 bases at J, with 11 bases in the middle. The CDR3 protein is CAWSVQGTAYEQYF. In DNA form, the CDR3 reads TGTGCCTGGAGTGTACAGGGAACAGCCTACGAGCAGTACTTC.

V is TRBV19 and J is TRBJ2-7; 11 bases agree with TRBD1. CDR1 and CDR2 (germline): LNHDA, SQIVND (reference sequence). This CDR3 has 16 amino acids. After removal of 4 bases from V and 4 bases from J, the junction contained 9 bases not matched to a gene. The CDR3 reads CASSKHRDRGKYEQYF. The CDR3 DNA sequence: TGTGCCAGTAGTAAACACCGGGACAGGGGGAAATACGAGCAGTACTTC.

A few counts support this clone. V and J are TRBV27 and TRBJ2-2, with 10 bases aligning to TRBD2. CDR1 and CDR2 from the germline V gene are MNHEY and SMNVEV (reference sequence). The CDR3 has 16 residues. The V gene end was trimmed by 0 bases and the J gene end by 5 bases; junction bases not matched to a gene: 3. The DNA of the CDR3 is TGTGCCAGCAGTTTATCGACTAGCGGGCGGACCGGGGAGCTGTTTTTT. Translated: CASSLSTSGRTGELFF.

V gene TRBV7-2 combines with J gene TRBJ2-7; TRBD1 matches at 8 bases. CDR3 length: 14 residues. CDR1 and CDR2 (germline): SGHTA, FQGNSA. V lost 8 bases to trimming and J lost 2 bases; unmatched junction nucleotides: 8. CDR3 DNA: TGTGCCAGCTCCCGGACAGGGACAACCTACGAGCAGTACTTC. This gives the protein CASSRTGTTYEQYF.

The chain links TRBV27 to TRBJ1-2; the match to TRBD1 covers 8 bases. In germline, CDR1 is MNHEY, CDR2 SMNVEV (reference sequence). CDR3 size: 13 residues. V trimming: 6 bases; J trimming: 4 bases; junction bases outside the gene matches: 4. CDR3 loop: CASRPGGVYGYTF. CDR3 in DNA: TGTGCCAGCAGGCCAGGGGGCGTCTATGGCTACACCTTC.

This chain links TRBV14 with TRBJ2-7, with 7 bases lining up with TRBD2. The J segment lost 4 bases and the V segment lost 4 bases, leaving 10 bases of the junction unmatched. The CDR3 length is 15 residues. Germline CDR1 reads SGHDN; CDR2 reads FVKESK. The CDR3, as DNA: TGTGCCAGCAGCCCTTCCGGCCCGGGAGGTTACGAGCAGTACTTC. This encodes CASSPSGPGGYEQYF.

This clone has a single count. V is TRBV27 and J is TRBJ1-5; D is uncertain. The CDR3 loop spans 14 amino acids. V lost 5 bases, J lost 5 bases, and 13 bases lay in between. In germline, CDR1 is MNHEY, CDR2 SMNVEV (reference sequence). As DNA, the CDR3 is TGTGCCAGCAGTCCTTTGGGCGGGTATCAGCCCCAGCATTTT. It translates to CASSPLGGYQPQHF.

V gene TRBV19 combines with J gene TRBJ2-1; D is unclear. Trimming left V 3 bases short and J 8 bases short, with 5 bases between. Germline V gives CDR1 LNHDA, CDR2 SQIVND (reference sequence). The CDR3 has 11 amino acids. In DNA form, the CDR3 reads TGTGCCAGTAGTATTAGTGATGAGCAGTTCTTC. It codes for CASSISDEQFF. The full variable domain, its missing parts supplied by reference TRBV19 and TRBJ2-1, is DGGITQSPKYLFRKEGQNVTLSCEQNLNHDAMYWYRQDPGQGLRLIYYSQIVNDFQKGDIAEGYSVSREKKESFPLTVTSAQKNPTAFYLCASSISDEQFFGPGTRLTVL.

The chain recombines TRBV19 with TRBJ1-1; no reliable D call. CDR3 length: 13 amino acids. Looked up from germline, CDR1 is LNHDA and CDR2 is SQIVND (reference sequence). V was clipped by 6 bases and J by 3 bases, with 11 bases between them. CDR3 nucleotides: TGTGCCAGTAGGTGGGGAGGACACACTGAAGCTTTCTTT. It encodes CASRWGGHTEAFF.

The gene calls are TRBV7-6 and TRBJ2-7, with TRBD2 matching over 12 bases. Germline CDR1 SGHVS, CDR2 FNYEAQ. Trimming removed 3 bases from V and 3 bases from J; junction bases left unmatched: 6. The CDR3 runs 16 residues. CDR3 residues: CASSLGQTSGGYEQYF. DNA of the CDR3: TGTGCCAGCAGCTTGGGACAGACTAGCGGGGGCTACGAGCAGTACTTC.

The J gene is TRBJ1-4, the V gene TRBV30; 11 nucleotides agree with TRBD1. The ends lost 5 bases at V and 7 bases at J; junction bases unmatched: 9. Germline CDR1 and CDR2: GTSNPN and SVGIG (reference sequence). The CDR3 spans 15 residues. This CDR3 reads CAWGIPGQGVEKLFF. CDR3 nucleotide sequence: TGTGCCTGGGGGATTCCGGGACAGGGGGTTGAAAAACTGTTTTTT.

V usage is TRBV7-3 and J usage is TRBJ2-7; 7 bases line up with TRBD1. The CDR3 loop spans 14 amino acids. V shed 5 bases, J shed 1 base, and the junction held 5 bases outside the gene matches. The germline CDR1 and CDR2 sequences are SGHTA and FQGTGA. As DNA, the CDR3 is TGTGCCAGCAGCCAAACAGGGGCTTCCTACGAGCAGTACTTC. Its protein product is CASSQTGASYEQYF. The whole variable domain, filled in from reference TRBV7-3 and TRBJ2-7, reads GAGVSQTPSNKVTEKGKYVELRCDPISGHTALYWYRQSLGQGPEFLIYFQGTGAADDSGLPNDRFFAVRPEGSVSTLKIQRTERGDSAVYLCASSQTGASYEQYFGPGTRLTVT.